The sequence of this TCR beta chain was determined in a study of siplizumab effects on memory and regulatory T cells. Trimming cost V 1 base and J 5 bases, with 14 bases left between them. In germline, CDR1 is SGHTA, CDR2 FQGNSA. The CDR3 length is 15 residues. In each sample, some 9.6 x 10^4 TCR templates were assayed. Generated by immunoSEQ multiplex PCR, the TCRdb table keeps only in-frame clones and is missing some. Here the sample spans about 85,000 clones, 95% being singletons. The sequencing sample was made of CD8+ T cells sorted from blood. The source of this sequence is a human donor in good health. V gene TRBV7-2 combines with J gene TRBJ2-5; the D gene is possibly TRBD2 (7 bases). This CDR3 reads CASSLEERGGETQYF. Written as DNA, the CDR3 is TGTGCCAGCAGCTTAGAAGAGAGGGGGGGGGAGACCCAGTACTTC.